This is a list of T cell receptor beta chains from one sample in a study of shared clonotypes between healthy human individuals. Sequencing used immunoSEQ multiplex PCR; TCRdb keeps in-frame clones, though not all of them. The table lists 1,400,000 or so clones, around 98.5% of them singletons. Material: naive CD4+ T cells sorted from blood. These receptors originate from a man aged 30 to 39 in good health. Both conserved end residues are part of each CDR3. D genes are given only for firm matches. Where a row states a size, it is once, few, many or the class of an expanded clone; other rows omit it.

TRBJ1-5	.	.	TRBV19	CASAPGQSNQPQHF	TGTGCCAGTGCCCCCGGACAGAGCAATCAGCCCCAGCATTTT
TRBJ1-2	.	.	TRBV10-3	CAISEEGYGYTF	TGTGCCATCAGTGAAGAGGGGTACGGCTACACCTTC
TRBJ2-7	.	.	TRBV10-3	CAISDPSYEQYF	TGTGCCATCAGTGATCCGAGCTACGAGCAGTACTTC
TRBJ2-1	TRBD2	.	TRBV19	CASRGQVASGLAGVNYNEQFF	TGTGCCAGTAGGGGACAAGTGGCGTCGGGACTAGCGGGAGTCAACTACAATGAGCAGTTCTTC
TRBJ2-1	.	.	TRBV29-1	CSVDLGIAARYNEQFF	TGCAGCGTTGATTTGGGGATAGCGGCCCGCTACAATGAGCAGTTCTTC
TRBJ1-4	TRBD1	.	TRBV7-9	CASSTRDRNEKLFF	TGTGCCAGCAGCACCAGGGACAGAAACGAAAAACTGTTTTTT
TRBJ2-1	TRBD1	.	TRBV7-8	CASSAGTGASWQFF	TGTGCCAGCAGCGCCGGGACAGGGGCGAGTTGGCAGTTCTTC
TRBJ2-7	.	.	TRBV5-6	CASSPRRARYEQYF	TGTGCCAGCAGCCCTCGGAGGGCCAGGTACGAGCAGTACTTC
TRBJ1-5	.	.	TRBV11-2	CASSPSGVVQPQHF	TGTGCCAGCAGCCCGAGCGGGGTTGTTCAGCCCCAGCATTTT
TRBJ2-2	.	.	TRBV14	CASSLLRGNTGELFF	TGTGCCAGCAGCCTCCTCAGGGGAAACACCGGGGAGCTGTTTTTT
TRBJ1-4	.	.	TRBV7-2	CASSLNGEEEKLFF	TGTGCCAGCAGCTTAAATGGGGAGGAGGAAAAACTGTTTTTT
TRBJ2-2	.	.	TRBV19	CASSSFMGHLNTGELFF	TGTGCCAGTAGTTCATTCATGGGGCACCTGAACACCGGGGAGCTGTTTTTT
TRBJ2-5	.	.	TRBV18	CASSSGTNQETQYF	TGTGCCAGCTCATCCGGGACCAACCAAGAGACCCAGTACTTC
TRBJ2-5	.	.	TRBV5-1	CASSTGMQETQYF	TGCGCCAGCAGCACCGGGATGCAAGAGACCCAGTACTTC
TRBJ2-1	.	.	TRBV5-4	CASSLGRGLINEQFF	TGTGCCAGCAGCTTGGGGAGGGGGCTAATCAATGAGCAGTTCTTC
TRBJ1-5	.	.	TRBV27	CASSFRGGDQPQHF	TGTGCCAGCAGTTTTAGAGGAGGCGATCAGCCCCAGCATTTT
TRBJ2-1	TRBD2	.	TRBV28	CASGAGGPYEQFF	TGTGCCAGCGGAGCGGGAGGGCCATATGAGCAGTTCTTC
TRBJ2-3	TRBD2	.	TRBV5-1	CASSLLAGGVADTQYF	TGCGCCAGCAGCTTGCTAGCGGGAGGTGTGGCAGATACGCAGTATTTT
TRBJ2-1	TRBD2	.	TRBV18	CASSPSRLGTSGYNEQFF	TGTGCCAGCTCACCCTCAAGATTGGGGACTAGCGGCTACAATGAGCAGTTCTTC
TRBJ1-2	TRBD1	.	TRBV28	CASRTPGQGAYGYTF	TGTGCCAGCAGGACACCGGGACAGGGGGCTTATGGCTACACCTTC
TRBJ2-6	.	.	TRBV29-1	CSAMDRRPSGANVLTF	TGCAGCGCTATGGACAGACGTCCCTCTGGGGCCAACGTCCTGACTTTC
TRBJ2-1	TRBD2	once	TRBV5-4	CASSPELAGVRNEQFF	TGTGCCAGCAGCCCTGAACTAGCGGGAGTAAGGAATGAGCAGTTCTTC